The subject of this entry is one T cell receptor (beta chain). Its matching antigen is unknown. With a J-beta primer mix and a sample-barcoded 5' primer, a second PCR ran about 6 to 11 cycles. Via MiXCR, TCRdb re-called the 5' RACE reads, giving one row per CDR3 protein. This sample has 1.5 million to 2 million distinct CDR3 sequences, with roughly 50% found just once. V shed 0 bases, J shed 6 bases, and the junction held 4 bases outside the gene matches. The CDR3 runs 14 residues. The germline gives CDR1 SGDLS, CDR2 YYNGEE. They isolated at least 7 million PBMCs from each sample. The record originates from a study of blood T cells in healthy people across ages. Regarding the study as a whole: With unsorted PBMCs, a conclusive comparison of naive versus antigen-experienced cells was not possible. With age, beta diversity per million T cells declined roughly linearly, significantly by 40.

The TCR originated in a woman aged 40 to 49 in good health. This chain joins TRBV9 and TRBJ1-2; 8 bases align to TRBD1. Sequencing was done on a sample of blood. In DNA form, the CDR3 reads TGTGCCAGCAGCGTAGGGACAGGGATAGATGGCTACACCTTC. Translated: CASSVGTGIDGYTF.